The sequence of this T cell receptor beta chain was determined in a study of blood T cell repertoires in COVID-19. Looking at the study overall: Samples taken during acute and convalescent COVID-19 were collected in the United States, Italy and Spain. Sources were T cells, B-cell-depleted T cells, or PBMCs; the material itself was cDNA or gDNA.

This clone was observed a single time. Per the authors' pipeline: Counts of nucleated cells, estimated from reference gene primer amplification, were obtained. Clones were read by immunoSEQ multiplex PCR, and TCRdb kept only the in-frame ones, dropping some. D and trimming come from the DNA, and the V and J calls and clone size come from that table. The sample holds some 240,000 clones, about 88% seen once. The CDR3 loop spans 13 amino acids. Per germline, CDR1 SNHLY and CDR2 FYNNEI. The V gene end was trimmed by 7 bases and the J gene end by 8 bases; junction bases not matched to a gene: 6. The source material was peripheral blood. The rearrangement links TRBV2 to TRBJ1-2; 11 bases align to TRBD1. The sequence was obtained from a woman aged 40 to 50 who had recovered from COVID-19. CDR3 sequence (DNA): TGTGCCAGCAAGGGACAGGGGGACGGCGGCTACACCTTC. Translating it yields CASKGQGDGGYTF. The variable domain in full, with the rest retrieved from reference TRBV2 and TRBJ1-2, is EPEVTQTPSHQVTQMGQEVILRCVPISNHLYFYWYRQILGQKVEFLVSFYNNEISEKSEIFDDQFSVERPDGSNFTLKIRSTKLEDSAMYFCASKGQGDGGYTFGSGTRLTVV.